Listed below are T cell receptor beta chains from one sample, sequenced in a study of T cell repertoires in cytomegalovirus infection. Their antigens are not known. MiXCR, applied by TCRdb to the reads, yields one record per CDR3 protein. The data show some 800,000 distinct CDR3 sequences, about 31% seen once. The sequenced sample was cultured CD8+ T cells from PBMCs, obtained from culture after CMV antigen stimulation. All receptors derive from a human donor in good health (CMV status not recorded). Some clones in this sample may be carry-over from other donors' samples. The CDR3 runs from the conserved cysteine through the conserved F or W. A D gene is named only where the DNA matches it firmly. Part of the rows lack a size; the others show once, few, many or a class for expanded clones.

j_gene: TRBJ1-5; abundance: few; d_gene: TRBD1; v_gene: TRBV19; CDR3nt: TGTGCCAGTAGTCTTACAGGGGGCGGTTCAAATCAGCCCCAGCATTTT; CDR3aa: CASSLTGGGSNQPQHF
j_gene: TRBJ2-2; abundance: NA; d_gene: NA; v_gene: TRBV24-1; CDR3nt: TGTGCCACCAGTGACCGGTCGAACACCGGGGAGCTGTTTTTT; CDR3aa: CATSDRSNTGELFF
j_gene: TRBJ2-3; abundance: NA; d_gene: TRBD2; v_gene: TRBV4-2; CDR3nt: TGTGCCAGCGCTGGGGTCGGGGGGGCCGGCACAGATACGCAGTATTTT; CDR3aa: CASAGVGGAGTDTQYF
j_gene: TRBJ2-1; abundance: many; d_gene: TRBD2; v_gene: TRBV7-6; CDR3nt: TGTGCCAGCAGCTCATCACTAGCGGGGGGCCGCAATGAGCAGTTCTTC; CDR3aa: CASSSSLAGGRNEQFF
j_gene: TRBJ1-2; abundance: many; d_gene: TRBD1; v_gene: TRBV6-1; CDR3nt: TGTGCCAGCTCGGGGACCAGGGGGCTTAACTATGGCTACACCTTC; CDR3aa: CASSGTRGLNYGYTF
j_gene: TRBJ1-2; abundance: few; d_gene: TRBD1; v_gene: TRBV12-3/TRBV12-4; CDR3nt: TGTGCCAGCACCCCACAGGGGGCATGGGGCTACACCTTC; CDR3aa: CASTPQGAWGYTF
j_gene: TRBJ2-5; abundance: many; d_gene: NA; v_gene: TRBV7-9; CDR3nt: TGTGCCAGCAGCTTGAAACATGTCCACGAGACCCAGTACTTC; CDR3aa: CASSLKHVHETQYF
j_gene: TRBJ2-7; abundance: NA; d_gene: TRBD2; v_gene: TRBV5-5; CDR3nt: TGTGCCAGCAGCTTGACTAGCGGGGACCCCTACGAGCAGTACTTC; CDR3aa: CASSLTSGDPYEQYF
j_gene: TRBJ1-1; abundance: once; d_gene: NA; v_gene: TRBV10-3; CDR3nt: TGTGCCATCAGTGAGTCGGGCAACCTGAACACTGAAGCTTTCTTT; CDR3aa: CAISESGNLNTEAFF
j_gene: TRBJ2-5; abundance: few; d_gene: NA; v_gene: TRBV6-1; CDR3nt: TGTGCCAGCAGCACCTTTAGCGGCCTCCAAGAGACCCAGTACTTC; CDR3aa: CASSTFSGLQETQYF
j_gene: TRBJ1-4; abundance: NA; d_gene: NA; v_gene: TRBV10-2; CDR3nt: TGCGCCACCCGCGACAGCTCGTACGAAAAACTGTTTTTT; CDR3aa: CATRDSSYEKLFF
j_gene: TRBJ1-1; abundance: NA; d_gene: NA; v_gene: TRBV19; CDR3nt: TGTGCCAGTAGTATAGGTTCGGGCGCAAAGAACACTGAAGCTTTCTTT; CDR3aa: CASSIGSGAKNTEAFF
j_gene: TRBJ2-1; abundance: few; d_gene: NA; v_gene: TRBV24-1; CDR3nt: TGTGCCACCAGTGATTCCGGCAATGAGCAGTTCTTC; CDR3aa: CATSDSGNEQFF
j_gene: TRBJ2-3; abundance: NA; d_gene: NA; v_gene: TRBV6-5; CDR3nt: TGTGCCAGCAGTTACGCGGGAAGTGACACAGATACGCAGTATTTT; CDR3aa: CASSYAGSDTDTQYF
j_gene: TRBJ2-6; abundance: NA; d_gene: NA; v_gene: TRBV5-1; CDR3nt: TGCGCCAGCAGAAAATGGTCCGGGGGCCCCTCTGGGGCCAACGTCCTGACTTTC; CDR3aa: CASRKWSGGPSGANVLTF
j_gene: TRBJ2-1; abundance: few; d_gene: NA; v_gene: TRBV7-2; CDR3nt: TGTGCCAGCAGCTGGTCCCGGGGCCACAATGAGCAGTTCTTC; CDR3aa: CASSWSRGHNEQFF
j_gene: TRBJ2-2; abundance: NA; d_gene: NA; v_gene: TRBV10-3; CDR3nt: TGTGCCATCAGGTCCCCGGAAATCGACACCGGGGAGCTGTTTTTT; CDR3aa: CAIRSPEIDTGELFF
j_gene: TRBJ2-3; abundance: few; d_gene: TRBD2; v_gene: TRBV15; CDR3nt: TGTGCCACCTCAACGGCGGGAGTCACAGATACGCAGTATTTT; CDR3aa: CATSTAGVTDTQYF
j_gene: TRBJ1-5; abundance: few; d_gene: NA; v_gene: TRBV6-2/TRBV6-3; CDR3nt: TGTGCCAGCACGAGGGGGTCTCAGCCCCAGCATTTT; CDR3aa: CASTRGSQPQHF
j_gene: TRBJ1-5; abundance: NA; d_gene: NA; v_gene: TRBV27; CDR3nt: TGTGCCAGCAGTTTAGCCGGGGTCAGGCAGCTCCAGCATTTT; CDR3aa: CASSLAGVRQLQHF
j_gene: TRBJ1-2; abundance: many; d_gene: NA; v_gene: TRBV7-8; CDR3nt: TGTGCCAGCAGACCAGGCGGAGCGTATGGCTACACCTTC; CDR3aa: CASRPGGAYGYTF
j_gene: TRBJ2-3; abundance: few; d_gene: NA; v_gene: TRBV6-6; CDR3nt: TGTGCCAGCAGTTCAACCTCAGCTCCCACAGATACGCAGTATTTT; CDR3aa: CASSSTSAPTDTQYF
j_gene: TRBJ1-5; abundance: few; d_gene: NA; v_gene: TRBV7-9; CDR3nt: TGTGCCAGCAGCCCAACGGGGTCGGTAAATCAGCCCCAGCATTTT; CDR3aa: CASSPTGSVNQPQHF
j_gene: TRBJ2-3; abundance: NA; d_gene: NA; v_gene: TRBV3-1; CDR3nt: TGTGCCAGCAGCCAAGATCCAGGGACAGATACGCAGTATTTT; CDR3aa: CASSQDPGTDTQYF
j_gene: TRBJ2-1; abundance: few; d_gene: TRBD1; v_gene: TRBV7-8; CDR3nt: TGTGCCAGCAGCTTGACAGGGGGCATCGATGAGCAGTTCTTC; CDR3aa: CASSLTGGIDEQFF
j_gene: TRBJ1-2; abundance: medium-sized; d_gene: TRBD1; v_gene: TRBV28; CDR3nt: TGTGCCAGCATTCTCTCTCGGGGAGGGGGCAGAAGTGGCTACACCTTC; CDR3aa: CASILSRGGGRSGYTF
j_gene: TRBJ1-1; abundance: NA; d_gene: NA; v_gene: TRBV7-6; CDR3nt: TGTGCCAGCAGCTTAGAGATGATCTATACTGAAGCTTTCTTT; CDR3aa: CASSLEMIYTEAFF
j_gene: TRBJ1-5; abundance: NA; d_gene: TRBD1; v_gene: TRBV19; CDR3nt: TGTGCCAGTAGTCCCCGGGACAGTTATCAGCCCCAGCATTTT; CDR3aa: CASSPRDSYQPQHF
j_gene: TRBJ1-2; abundance: NA; d_gene: NA; v_gene: TRBV15; CDR3nt: TGTGCCACCAGCCCGGGCACAGGACCCTATGGCTACACCTTC; CDR3aa: CATSPGTGPYGYTF
j_gene: TRBJ1-3; abundance: NA; d_gene: NA; v_gene: TRBV6-1; CDR3nt: TGTGCCAGCAGTGACGGGGGCGCTGGAAACACCATATATTTT; CDR3aa: CASSDGGAGNTIYF
j_gene: TRBJ2-7; abundance: NA; d_gene: TRBD2; v_gene: TRBV5-4; CDR3nt: TGTGCCAGCAGCTCCGATAGCGGGGACCCCTACGAGCAGTACTTC; CDR3aa: CASSSDSGDPYEQYF
j_gene: TRBJ2-1; abundance: NA; d_gene: NA; v_gene: TRBV4-1; CDR3nt: TGCGCCAGCAGCCAAGTTGGGGGGGCGCAGTACAATGAGCAGTTCTTC; CDR3aa: CASSQVGGAQYNEQFF
j_gene: TRBJ2-5; abundance: few; d_gene: TRBD2; v_gene: TRBV5-1; CDR3nt: TGCGCCAGCAGCCCCGGGACTAGCGGGGGGGAGGAGACCCAGTACTTC; CDR3aa: CASSPGTSGGEETQYF
j_gene: TRBJ1-2; abundance: NA; d_gene: NA; v_gene: TRBV28; CDR3nt: TGTGCCAGCAGTCTCCGGGACACCCCCTACTATGGCTACACCTTC; CDR3aa: CASSLRDTPYYGYTF
j_gene: TRBJ2-5; abundance: NA; d_gene: TRBD2; v_gene: TRBV9; CDR3nt: TGTGCCAGCAGCGTAGGGTGGGCTAGCGGGGGCTACGGAGAGACCCAGTACTTC; CDR3aa: CASSVGWASGGYGETQYF
j_gene: TRBJ1-2; abundance: few; d_gene: TRBD1; v_gene: TRBV4-1; CDR3nt: TGCGCCAGCAGCCAAGTGGGGGACAGAGATGGCTACACCTTC; CDR3aa: CASSQVGDRDGYTF
j_gene: TRBJ1-6; abundance: NA; d_gene: NA; v_gene: TRBV6-2/TRBV6-3; CDR3nt: TGTGCCAGCCAGGTGGAAAGGTCCTATAATTCACCCCTCCACTTT; CDR3aa: CASQVERSYNSPLHF
j_gene: TRBJ1-1; abundance: NA; d_gene: NA; v_gene: TRBV7-9; CDR3nt: TGTGCCAGCAGCCGAGCGGATGTTCGAGGAGGCACTGAAGCTTTCTTT; CDR3aa: CASSRADVRGGTEAFF
j_gene: TRBJ1-2; abundance: NA; d_gene: NA; v_gene: TRBV6-4; CDR3nt: TGTGCCAGCAGTGAAAGGGCCGTAGCCAGTGGCTACACCTTC; CDR3aa: CASSERAVASGYTF
j_gene: TRBJ1-2; abundance: NA; d_gene: TRBD1; v_gene: TRBV29-1; CDR3nt: TGCAGCGTTCAGGGACAGGGCAATAATAACTATGGCTACACCTTC; CDR3aa: CSVQGQGNNNYGYTF
j_gene: TRBJ2-2; abundance: many; d_gene: TRBD1; v_gene: TRBV6-6; CDR3nt: TGTGCCAGCAGTACCCGGACAGGGAGTACGGTCACCGGGGAGCTGTTTTTT; CDR3aa: CASSTRTGSTVTGELFF
j_gene: TRBJ2-3; abundance: few; d_gene: TRBD2; v_gene: TRBV9; CDR3nt: TGTGCCAGCAGCGTAGAAGGGAGGAAGCGGGGGGGCCCGACAGATACGCAGTATTTT; CDR3aa: CASSVEGRKRGGPTDTQYF
j_gene: TRBJ2-2; abundance: NA; d_gene: NA; v_gene: TRBV12-3/TRBV12-4; CDR3nt: TGTGCCAGCACCAGAGACGGGGAGCTGTTTTTT; CDR3aa: CASTRDGELFF
j_gene: TRBJ1-2; abundance: NA; d_gene: NA; v_gene: TRBV27; CDR3nt: TGTGCCAGCAGTTTGAGCGGGCCAAAGGGCTACACCTTC; CDR3aa: CASSLSGPKGYTF
j_gene: TRBJ2-7; abundance: NA; d_gene: TRBD1; v_gene: TRBV28; CDR3nt: TGTGCCAGCAGCCACATGGGGGACAGCGGTAGTTACGAGCAGTACTTC; CDR3aa: CASSHMGDSGSYEQYF
j_gene: TRBJ2-5; abundance: few; d_gene: TRBD2; v_gene: TRBV7-8; CDR3nt: TGTGCCAGCAGCTTAGCCCGCCGGACTAGCGGAGAGACCCAGTACTTC; CDR3aa: CASSLARRTSGETQYF
j_gene: TRBJ2-5; abundance: NA; d_gene: TRBD1; v_gene: TRBV27; CDR3nt: TGTGCCAGCAGTTCGACAGGGGGGTACCAAGAGACCCAGTACTTC; CDR3aa: CASSSTGGYQETQYF
j_gene: TRBJ2-5; abundance: NA; d_gene: NA; v_gene: TRBV27; CDR3nt: TGTGCCAGCAGTTTATTCAGGAACCAAGAGACCCAGTACTTC; CDR3aa: CASSLFRNQETQYF
j_gene: TRBJ2-2; abundance: few; d_gene: NA; v_gene: TRBV12-5; CDR3nt: TGTGCTAGTGGTTTTCACTCGGACATGTTCGCGAACACCGGGGAGCTGTTTTTT; CDR3aa: CASGFHSDMFANTGELFF
j_gene: TRBJ1-1; abundance: many; d_gene: NA; v_gene: TRBV7-2; CDR3nt: TGTGCCAGCAGCTTTTCGGGACCGGACACTGAAGCTTTCTTT; CDR3aa: CASSFSGPDTEAFF
j_gene: TRBJ2-2; abundance: once; d_gene: NA; v_gene: TRBV4-2; CDR3nt: TGTGCCAGCAGCCAAGATCCAAACCCGAACACCGGGGAGCTGTTTTTT; CDR3aa: CASSQDPNPNTGELFF
j_gene: TRBJ1-2; abundance: NA; d_gene: TRBD1; v_gene: TRBV12-3/TRBV12-4; CDR3nt: TGTGCCAGCAGCCTCGGACAGGGGGGCTACACCTTC; CDR3aa: CASSLGQGGYTF
j_gene: TRBJ2-7; abundance: many; d_gene: NA; v_gene: TRBV7-2; CDR3nt: TGTGCCAGCAGCTTAGGCCCCTATTTGGGTGTCGAGCAGTACTTC; CDR3aa: CASSLGPYLGVEQYF
j_gene: TRBJ2-7; abundance: NA; d_gene: NA; v_gene: TRBV6-5; CDR3nt: TGTGCCAGCAGTTACGGGGGTGGGGTAGCCTACGAGCAGTACTTC; CDR3aa: CASSYGGGVAYEQYF
j_gene: TRBJ2-2; abundance: few; d_gene: TRBD1; v_gene: TRBV4-1; CDR3nt: TGCGCCAGCAGCCTTTTTCTCTCGGGGACAGTGAACACCGGGGAGCTGTTTTTT; CDR3aa: CASSLFLSGTVNTGELFF